This T cell receptor beta chain was recorded in a study of metastatic and nonmetastatic thyroid tumors. As for the study in general: Repertoires from malignant and benign thyroid patients were compared across blood and tumor or nodule tissue. Study-wide results and limits: The study reportedly found significantly higher TCR beta diversity in malignant thyroid tumors than benign nodules, in blood and tumor.

Per the original data handling: A classifier for distant metastasis in papillary thyroid cancer was constructed using CDR3 differences observed across clinicopathological groups. TCRdb re-processed the PCR reads through MiXCR. The V and J calls shown here were made by TCRdb, not taken from the authors' results. This table has fewer than 8,500 clones, 15% to 20% appearing once. A word on this clone: As yet, its antigen is unknown.

Thyroid surgery was preceded by no treatment in any patient. The CDR3 contains 16 residues. Trimming cost V 7 bases and J 5 bases, with 20 bases left between them. Germline V gene lookup returns CDR1 MNHEY and CDR2 SMNVEV (reference sequence). The chain links TRBV27 to TRBJ2-2, with a possible D match to TRBD1 (5 bases). This TCR was recovered from a male donor with papillary thyroid cancer or a benign thyroid nodule (not recorded which). Some clones in this sample may be carry-over from other donors' samples. The sequencing input was adjacent normal tissue. CDR3 sequence: CASNNLDTGYTGELFF. For the CDR3, the DNA is TGTGCCAGCAATAATCTGGACACTGGATATACCGGGGAGCTGTTTTTT.